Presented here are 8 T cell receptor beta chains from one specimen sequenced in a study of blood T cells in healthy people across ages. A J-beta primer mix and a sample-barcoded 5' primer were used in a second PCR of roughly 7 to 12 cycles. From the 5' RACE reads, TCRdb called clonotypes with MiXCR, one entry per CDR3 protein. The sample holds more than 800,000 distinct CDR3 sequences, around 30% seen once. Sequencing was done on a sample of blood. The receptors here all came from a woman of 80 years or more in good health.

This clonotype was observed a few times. The CDR3 coding sequence is TGTGCCAGCAGTTACTCGAGCGTTAAGGAGAAACTGCGCTCACCCCTCCACTTT. It yields the protein CASSYSSVKEKLRSPLHF. The chain uses TRBV6-2 or TRBV6-3 and TRBJ1-6; D unclear. The CDR3 consists of 18 residues. The V end was cut by 0 bases, the J end by 10 bases, with 22 bases between. CDR1 MNHEY and CDR2 SVGEGT come from the germline V gene.

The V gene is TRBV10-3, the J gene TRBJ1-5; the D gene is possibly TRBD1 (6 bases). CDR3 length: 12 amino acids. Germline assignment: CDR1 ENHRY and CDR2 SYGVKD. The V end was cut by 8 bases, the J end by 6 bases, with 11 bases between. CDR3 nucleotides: TGTGCCATCGCTACAGGGCCTCAGCCCCAGCATTTT. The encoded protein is CAIATGPQPQHF.

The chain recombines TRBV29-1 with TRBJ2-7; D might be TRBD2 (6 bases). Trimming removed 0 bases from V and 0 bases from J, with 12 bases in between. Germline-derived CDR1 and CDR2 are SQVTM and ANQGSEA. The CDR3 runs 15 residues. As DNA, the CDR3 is TGCAGCGTTGAAGATCTTGGAGGGGCCTCCTACGAGCAGTACTTC. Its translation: CSVEDLGGASYEQYF.

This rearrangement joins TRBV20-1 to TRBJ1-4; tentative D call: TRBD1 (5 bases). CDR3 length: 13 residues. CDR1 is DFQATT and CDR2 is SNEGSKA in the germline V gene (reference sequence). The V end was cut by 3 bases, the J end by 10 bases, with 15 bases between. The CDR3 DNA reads TGCAGTGCTAGGGGGCCGACAGACACAAAACTGTTTTTT. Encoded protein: CSARGPTDTKLFF.

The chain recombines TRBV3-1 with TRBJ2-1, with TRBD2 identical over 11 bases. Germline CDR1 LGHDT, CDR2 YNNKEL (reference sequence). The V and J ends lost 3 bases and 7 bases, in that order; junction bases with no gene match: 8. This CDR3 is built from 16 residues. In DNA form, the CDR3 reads TGTGCCAGCAGCCACGGGTTGACTAGCGGGGTGAATGAGCAGTTCTTC. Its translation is CASSHGLTSGVNEQFF.

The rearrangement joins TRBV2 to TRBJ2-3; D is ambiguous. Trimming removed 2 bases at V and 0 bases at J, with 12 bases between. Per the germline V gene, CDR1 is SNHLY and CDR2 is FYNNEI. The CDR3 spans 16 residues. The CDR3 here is CASSESRADSTDTQYF. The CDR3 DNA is TGTGCCAGCAGTGAAAGTCGGGCGGATAGCACAGATACGCAGTATTTT.

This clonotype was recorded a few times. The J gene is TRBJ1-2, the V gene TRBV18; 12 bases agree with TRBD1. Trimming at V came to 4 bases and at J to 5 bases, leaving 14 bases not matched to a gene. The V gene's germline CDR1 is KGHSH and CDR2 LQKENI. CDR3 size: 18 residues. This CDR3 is CASSLGSGQGAIGYGYTF. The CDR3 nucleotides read TGTGCCAGCTCACTTGGCTCGGGACAGGGGGCAATTGGTTATGGCTACACCTTC.

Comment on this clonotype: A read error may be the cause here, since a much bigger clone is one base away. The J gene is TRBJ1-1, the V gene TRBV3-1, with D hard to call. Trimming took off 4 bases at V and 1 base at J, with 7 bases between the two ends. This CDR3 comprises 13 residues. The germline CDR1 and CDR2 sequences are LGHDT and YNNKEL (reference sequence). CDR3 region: CASSRKGNTEAFF. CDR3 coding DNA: TGTGCCAGCAGCCGAAAGGGGAACACTGAAGCTTTCTTT.